One sample yielded the 30 T cell receptor beta chains listed below, sequenced in a study of T cell repertoires in cytomegalovirus infection. Their specific antigens are unknown. TCRdb re-analysed the reads in MiXCR, keeping a single row per CDR3 protein. The sample consists of about 830,000 distinct CDR3 sequences, approximately 30% of them appearing once. The specimen was cultured CD8+ T cells from PBMCs, collected from culture after CMV antigen stimulation. The receptors come from a human donor in good health (CMV status not recorded). Some clones in this sample may be carry-over from other donors' samples.

This clonotype was found many times. The chain employs TRBV7-6 and TRBJ1-3; D ambiguous. CDR1 SGHVS and CDR2 FNYEAQ come from the germline V gene. The CDR3 loop spans 16 amino acids. The V end was cut by 0 bases, the J end by 1 base, with 10 bases between. CDR3 nucleotide sequence: TGTGCCAGCAGCTTAGCGCGAGAGCCTTCTGGAAACACCATATATTTT. It specifies CASSLAREPSGNTIYF.

This clonotype showed up just a few times. The chain links TRBV3-1 to TRBJ2-3; D is uncertain. CDR1 is LGHDT and CDR2 is YNNKEL in the germline V gene (reference sequence). The ends were cut back, 4 bases at V and 4 bases at J, with 12 bases in the middle. CDR3 size: 14 residues. The CDR3: CASSPIVGPDTQYF. CDR3 DNA sequence: TGTGCCAGCAGCCCGATTGTGGGTCCAGATACGCAGTATTTT.

The CDR3 region has the DNA TGTGCCAGCAGCCCGCGACAGGGGGTAGGTGCTGAAGCTTTCTTT. It is translated as CASSPRQGVGAEAFF. The V and J genes are TRBV7-9 and TRBJ1-1; 9 positions agree with TRBD1. The CDR3 is made up of 15 amino acids. J was trimmed by 6 bases and V by 5 bases; bases with no gene match: 10. Germline V gives CDR1 SEHNR, CDR2 FQNEAQ (reference sequence).

The chain has TRBV27 and TRBJ2-3, with a tentative D call TRBD1 (6 bases). Trimming left V 10 bases short and J 4 bases short, with 9 bases between. Germline CDR1 reads MNHEY; CDR2 reads SMNVEV (reference sequence). This CDR3 spans 11 amino acids. CDR3 in DNA: TGTGCCACCGAGGGGGCAGATACGCAGTATTTT. This gives the protein CATEGADTQYF.

This clonotype has ten or more counts. This chain connects TRBV7-2 to TRBJ1-3; D is unclear. Germline CDR1 SGHTA, CDR2 FQGNSA. Trimming left V 2 bases short and J 4 bases short, with 12 bases between. The CDR3 consists of 15 residues. In nucleotides, the CDR3 is TGTGCCAGCAGCTTAAATATGCAGAGGGGAAACACCATATATTTT. It codes for CASSLNMQRGNTIYF. Supplemented by reference TRBV7-2 and TRBJ1-3, the full variable domain reads GAGVSQSPSNKVTEKGKDVELRCDPISGHTALYWYRQSLGQGLEFLIYFQGNSAPDKSGLPSDRFSAERTGGSVSTLTIQRTQQEDSAVYLCASSLNMQRGNTIYFGEGSWLTVV.

This chain joins TRBV12-3 or TRBV12-4 and TRBJ1-5, with D possibly being TRBD1 (5 bases). Trimming cost V 6 bases and J 10 bases, with 13 bases left between them. This CDR3 contains 12 residues. CDR3 residues: CASSVVQVPQHF. CDR3 bases: TGTGCCAGCAGCGTGGTACAGGTTCCCCAGCATTTT.

This chain connects TRBV24-1 to TRBJ2-2; D possibly uses TRBD1 or TRBD2 (7 bases each). The CDR3 covers 20 residues. Trimming shortened V by 0 bases and J by 5 bases, and 24 bases separated the two germline ends. In germline, CDR1 is KGHDR, CDR2 SFDVKD. The DNA for the CDR3 is TGTGCCACCAGTGATTTGAGGAGCGCAGGGGGGGGCGACGAAACCGGGGAGCTGTTTTTT. Translated, it gives CATSDLRSAGGGDETGELFF.

Many counts were recorded for this clonotype. V is TRBV7-8 and J is TRBJ2-2, with 7 bases fitting TRBD1. The germline CDR1 and CDR2 sequences are SGHVS and FQNEAQ. V lost 0 bases, J lost 2 bases, and 6 bases stayed unmatched. The CDR3 covers 17 residues. This CDR3 is CASSLASGTVNTGELFF. The DNA of the CDR3 is TGTGCCAGCAGCTTAGCCTCCGGGACAGTTAACACCGGGGAGCTGTTTTTT.

This clonotype was observed a few times. J is TRBJ1-1 and V is TRBV6-1, with TRBD1 as a possible D gene (6 bases). V was clipped by 1 base and J by 3 bases, with 12 bases between them. CDR3 length equals 15 residues. The germline gives CDR1 MNHNS, CDR2 SASEGT. DNA of the CDR3: TGTGCCAGCAGTGAAGGGGAAGGGGGAGACACTGAAGCTTTCTTT. This sequence encodes CASSEGEGGDTEAFF.

As for this clonotype: This may arise from a read error, as a much more abundant clone is one base away. This chain uses TRBV7-3 with TRBJ2-1; 9 bases agree with TRBD1. This CDR3 contains 19 residues. CDR1 SGHTA and CDR2 FQGTGA come from the germline V gene. The CDR3 sequence: CTSSQIRGTGGANYNEQFF. The CDR3 DNA sequence: TGTACCAGCAGCCAAATCCGAGGAACAGGGGGCGCCAATTACAATGAGCAGTTCTTC.

The rearrangement uses TRBV7-9 and TRBJ1-1; D unclear. The CDR3 is 16 residues long. In germline, CDR1 is SEHNR, CDR2 FQNEAQ (reference sequence). Trimming took 5 bases from V and 1 from J, leaving 17 bases between them. In nucleotides, the CDR3 is TGTGCCAGCAGCCCAGAGGACGGGAGGAGGAACACTGAAGCTTTCTTT. Translation gives CASSPEDGRRNTEAFF.

The rearrangement uses TRBV6-2 or TRBV6-3 and TRBJ1-5; possibly TRBD1 for D (6 bases). The CDR3 spans 14 residues. Germline V gives CDR1 MNHEY, CDR2 SVGEGT. V was cut by 7 bases and J by 7 bases, with 17 bases left in between. This CDR3 reads CASTLGGKGQPQHF. The CDR3 nucleotides read TGTGCCAGCACCCTCGGGGGCAAGGGGCAGCCCCAGCATTTT.

This clonotype appeared a few times. The junction differs from germline at one of its ends, possibly a read error. The V call is TRBV20-1, the J call TRBJ2-3; TRBD2 matches 12 bases. Looked up from germline, CDR1 is DFQATT and CDR2 is SNEGSKA (reference sequence). The CDR3 consists of 17 residues. This chain's CDR3 is CSARDRSSGGEVVTQYF. The CDR3 DNA reads TGTAGTGCTAGAGATCGGTCTAGCGGGGGGGAGGTAGTCACGCAGTATTTT.

This clonotype was detected ten times or more. In nucleotides, the CDR3 is TGTGCCAGCAGCCGGGACAGATACCAACAAGAGACCCAGTACTTC. Protein: CASSRDRYQQETQYF. The rearrangement joins TRBV7-9 to TRBJ2-5; 7 nucleotides match TRBD1. Germline V gene lookup returns CDR1 SEHNR and CDR2 FQNEAQ (reference sequence). V was pared by 5 bases and J by 2 bases, with 8 bases of the junction left unmatched. The CDR3 is 15 residues long.

The genes are TRBV19 and TRBJ1-4, with a weak D call TRBD1 (5 bases). The CDR3 is made up of 15 amino acids. V dropped 3 bases and J dropped 10 bases, with 18 bases sitting between them. Germline V gives CDR1 LNHDA, CDR2 SQIVND (reference sequence). The CDR3 reads CASSIGSGIPGKLFF. The CDR3 region has the DNA TGTGCCAGTAGTATCGGGTCAGGGATCCCCGGAAAACTGTTTTTT.

This chain connects TRBV7-3 to TRBJ2-2, with 10 bases that match TRBD1. The trim removed 1 base at V and 5 bases at J, leaving 7 bases unmatched. Germline loops: CDR1 SGHTA, CDR2 FQGTGA. The CDR3 extends over 17 amino acids. CDR3 nucleotides: TGTGCCAGCAGCTTAAAAGGGACAGGGGCGTTAACCGGGGAGCTGTTTTTT. This translates into CASSLKGTGALTGELFF.

This clonotype was detected a few times. The DNA of the CDR3 is TGTGCCAGCAGATACAGACAAGCGGTATACAATGAGCAGTTCTTC. Protein sequence: CASRYRQAVYNEQFF. The chain couples TRBV6-2 or TRBV6-3 to TRBJ2-1; TRBD2 is a possible D gene (5 bases). V shed 6 bases and J shed 4 bases, with 16 bases lying between them. The germline CDR1 and CDR2 sequences are MNHEY and SVGEGT. The CDR3 totals 15 residues.

The rearrangement links TRBV4-2 to TRBJ1-2; maybe TRBD1 (6 bases). CDR1 LGHNA and CDR2 YNFKEQ come from the germline V gene. V lost 2 bases to trimming and J lost 0 bases, with 13 bases between them. The CDR3 is made up of 16 amino acids. CDR3 sequence reads: CASSQPPDSTNYGYTF. The CDR3 DNA is TGTGCCAGCAGCCAACCCCCGGACAGCACTAACTATGGCTACACCTTC.

There are many counts of this clonotype. This rearrangement joins TRBV2 to TRBJ2-5; D might be TRBD1 or TRBD2, each matching 5 bases. Trimming pared 9 bases from V and 0 bases from J, leaving 20 bases between. CDR1 is SNHLY, CDR2 FYNNEI, per germline. This CDR3 region has 16 residues. CDR3 loop: CASRPIGAHDQETQYF. In nucleotides, the CDR3 is TGTGCCAGTCGCCCAATCGGGGCACATGACCAAGAGACCCAGTACTTC. The full variable domain, with the rest looked up from reference TRBV2 and TRBJ2-5, is EPEVTQTPSHQVTQMGQEVILRCVPISNHLYFYWYRQILGQKVEFLVSFYNNEISEKSEIFDDQFSVERPDGSNFTLKIRSTKLEDSAMYFCASRPIGAHDQETQYFGPGTRLLVL.

The table lists this clonotype with many counts. The V call is TRBV10-2, the J call TRBJ2-1; 10 nucleotides match TRBD1. Germline CDR1 WSHSY, CDR2 SAAADI. After removal of 4 bases from V and 7 bases from J, the junction contained 7 bases not matched to a gene. The CDR3 consists of 15 residues. The CDR3 loop reads CASSVMTGGWNEQFF. In DNA, the CDR3 is TGCGCCAGCAGTGTTATGACAGGGGGCTGGAATGAGCAGTTCTTC.

J is TRBJ1-2 and V is TRBV29-1; D might be TRBD1 (5 bases). Germline CDR1 reads SQVTM; CDR2 reads ANQGSEA. V was clipped by 4 bases and J by 4 bases, with 28 bases between them. The CDR3 has 18 amino acids. CDR3 bases: TGCAGCGTTGTTGCCAGGGTCCCGCCACCCCCTCTATCCTATGGCTACACCTTC. Protein: CSVVARVPPPPLSYGYTF.

The sample holds a few counts of this clonotype. The V gene is TRBV19, the J gene TRBJ2-1, with D tentatively TRBD1 (5 bases). The CDR3 is 15 residues long. Germline CDR1 and CDR2: LNHDA and SQIVND (reference sequence). Trimming pared 1 base from V and 10 bases from J, leaving 17 bases between. Here the CDR3 reads CASSIGTPITREQFF. The CDR3 DNA reads TGTGCCAGTAGTATAGGGACACCTATTACACGAGAGCAGTTCTTC.

The genes are TRBV5-4 and TRBJ2-7; maybe TRBD2 (8 bases). This CDR3 is built from 14 residues. V was shortened by 4 bases and J by 2 bases, with 13 bases between the two germline ends. Per the germline V gene, CDR1 is SGHNT and CDR2 is YYREEE (reference sequence). CDR3 in DNA: TGTGCCAGCAGCCCCGGGAGGGGGCCCTACGAGCAGTACGTC. It yields the protein CASSPGRGPYEQYV.

Many counts were recorded for this clonotype. This sequence joins TRBV12-3 or TRBV12-4 and TRBJ2-1; 10 bases align to TRBD2. The length of the CDR3 is 14 residues. Germline trimming cut 3 bases from V and 8 bases from J; bases unmatched to any gene: 4. The CDR3 sequence is CASSLSGGGDEQFF. The CDR3 DNA reads as TGTGCCAGCAGTTTGAGCGGGGGGGGTGATGAGCAGTTCTTC.

A few counts support this clonotype. The junction shows a germline mismatch at one end, possibly a read error. In DNA, the CDR3 is TGTGCCAACAGCCTACCACTGGGGACTAGCGAGCACTACAATGAGCAGTTCTTC. It encodes CANSLPLGTSEHYNEQFF. The chain recombines TRBV7-2 with TRBJ2-1; TRBD2 matches at 10 bases. This CDR3 has 18 amino acids. Germline lookup yields CDR1 SGHTA and CDR2 FQGNSA.

The sample holds many counts of this clonotype. The chain employs TRBV7-6 and TRBJ2-2; TRBD2 might be the D (5 bases). There are 14 residues in the CDR3. Germline-derived CDR1 and CDR2 are SGHVS and FNYEAQ. Trimming removed 5 bases from V and 3 bases from J, with 10 bases in between. The CDR3 reads CASSPRADTGELFF. CDR3 DNA: TGTGCCAGCAGCCCCAGAGCGGACACCGGGGAGCTGTTTTTT.

This clonotype was seen a few times. The chain employs TRBV6-5 and TRBJ2-1; D ambiguous. This CDR3 has 16 amino acids. Trimming pared 0 bases from V and 3 bases from J, leaving 12 bases between. Germline V CDR1 and CDR2: MNHEY, SVGAGI. CDR3 nucleotides: TGTGCCAGCAGTTACTCGAACCCAGCTTACTACAATGAGCAGTTCTTC. Residues: CASSYSNPAYYNEQFF.

The sample holds many counts of this clonotype. V and J are TRBV7-2 and TRBJ2-7, with D hard to call. CDR3 length: 15 residues. The ends were cut back, 1 base at V and 2 bases at J, with 12 bases in the middle. CDR1 is SGHTA, CDR2 FQGNSA, per germline. The CDR3 here is CASSLGRSAAYEQYV. DNA of the CDR3: TGTGCCAGCAGCTTAGGCCGATCGGCAGCCTACGAGCAGTACGTC.

The V call is TRBV5-6, the J call TRBJ2-1; the D is unclear. CDR1 and CDR2 (germline): SGHDT, YYEEEE. The CDR3 has 14 residues. Trimming took 2 bases from V and 8 from J, leaving 14 bases between them. The CDR3 reads CASSLVPGSDEQFF. The CDR3 coding sequence is TGTGCCAGCAGCTTAGTCCCGGGCTCGGATGAGCAGTTCTTC.

Remarks on this clonotype: One end of the junction varies from germline; a read error may be responsible. The CDR3 is CASSLGGGVEHYF. The CDR3 nucleotides read TGTGCCAGCAGTCTAGGGGGGGGCGTCGAGCACTACTTC. The V gene is TRBV6-5, the J gene TRBJ2-7, with D tentatively TRBD2 (7 bases). CDR3 length: 13 amino acids. CDR1 MNHEY and CDR2 SVGAGI come from the germline V gene.